These 21 T cell receptor beta chains share one sample of origin, sequenced in a study of radiotherapy plus CTLA-4 blockade in lung cancer. This table comes from immunoSEQ multiplex PCR, and its TCRdb copy is limited to in-frame clones, with some not included. Of roughly 90,000 clones detected, about two thirds appear once; the ten largest clones hold around 15%. Here the sequenced sample was peripheral blood, taken from a patient treated with radiotherapy plus ipilimumab. The receptor set was obtained from a human donor with non-small cell lung cancer that progressed on radiotherapy plus ipilimumab.

The rearrangement uses TRBV15 and TRBJ1-1; 9 nucleotides agree with TRBD1. Losses at the gene ends were 0 bases for V and 5 bases for J; bases not matched to a gene: 7. This CDR3 has 16 residues. Germline V lookup: CDR1 LNHNV, CDR2 YYDKDF (reference sequence). The CDR3 region has the DNA TGTGCCACCAGCAGAGATCGCGGGGACAGGGTGACTGAAGCTTTCTTT. As protein: CATSRDRGDRVTEAFF.

The rearrangement uses TRBV19 and TRBJ1-1; the match to TRBD1 covers 7 bases. The germline V gene has CDR1 LNHDA and CDR2 SQIVND (reference sequence). The CDR3 runs to 14 residues. V dropped 6 bases and J dropped 0; count of bases not matched to a gene: 4. The DNA of the CDR3 is TGTGCCAGTAGGACGACAGGGTTGAACACTGAAGCTTTCTTT. Translating it yields CASRTTGLNTEAFF.

This clone was counted between two and nine times. This chain joins TRBV19 and TRBJ1-5, with D perhaps TRBD1 (5 bases). Trimming removed 9 bases from V and 0 bases from J, with 15 bases in between. Looked up from germline, CDR1 is LNHDA and CDR2 is SQIVND (reference sequence). This CDR3 spans 15 amino acids. The chain's CDR3 is CARGPPGHSNQPQHF. CDR3 bases: TGTGCCAGAGGACCCCCCGGACATAGCAATCAGCCCCAGCATTTT. Filled out from reference TRBV19 and TRBJ1-5, the complete variable domain reads DGGITQSPKYLFRKEGQNVTLSCEQNLNHDAMYWYRQDPGQGLRLIYYSQIVNDFQKGDIAEGYSVSREKKESFPLTVTSAQKNPTAFYLCARGPPGHSNQPQHFGDGTRLSIL.

The chain couples TRBV28 to TRBJ2-2; 9 bases match TRBD1. CDR3 size: 15 residues. The germline gives CDR1 MDHEN, CDR2 SYDVKM. Losses at the gene ends were 6 bases for V and 6 bases for J; bases not matched to a gene: 8. The CDR3: CASRGQGKSPGELFF. CDR3 DNA sequence: TGTGCCAGCAGGGGACAGGGAAAGAGTCCCGGGGAGCTGTTTTTT. The full variable domain, in which reference TRBV28 and TRBJ2-2 provide the parts outside the CDR3, is DVKVTQSSRYLVKRTGEKVFLECVQDMDHENMFWYRQDPGLGLRLIYFSYDVKMKEKGDIPEGYSVSREKKERFSLILESASTNQTSMYLCASRGQGKSPGELFFGEGSRLTVL.

The CDR3 spells CASSPPIGADTQYF. The DNA for the CDR3 is TGTGCCAGCTCACCACCGATTGGGGCAGATACGCAGTATTTT. The J gene is TRBJ2-3, the V gene TRBV18; D not resolved. Trimming took off 0 bases at V and 4 bases at J, with 8 bases between the two ends. Germline V gene lookup returns CDR1 KGHSH and CDR2 LQKENI. The CDR3 length is 14 residues.

The chain is built from TRBV19 and TRBJ1-5; weak D call: TRBD1 (6 bases). CDR3 length: 13 amino acids. V was clipped by 5 bases and J by 7 bases, with 12 bases between them. From germline, CDR1 is LNHDA and CDR2 SQIVND (reference sequence). In nucleotides, the CDR3 is TGTGCCAGTAGTGGACAGCGGGGACAGCCCCAGCATTTT. The encoded protein is CASSGQRGQPQHF.

This clone was counted once. V and J are TRBV5-4 and TRBJ1-2, with D maybe TRBD1 (5 bases). Trimming removed 0 bases at V and 6 bases at J, with 12 bases between. Germline CDR1 SGHNT, CDR2 YYREEE (reference sequence). The CDR3 loop spans 14 amino acids. The CDR3 region has the DNA TGTGCCAGCAGCTTGGTGCAGGGCGGGGATGGCTACACCTTC. Translating gives CASSLVQGGDGYTF.

V gene TRBV2 combines with J gene TRBJ1-3; no clear D. Germline loops: CDR1 SNHLY, CDR2 FYNNEI. The CDR3 is 12 amino acids. The V gene lost 2 bases and the J gene lost 15 bases, with 14 bases spanning the gap. CDR3 nucleotides: TGTGCCAGCAGTGAATTTCAATCGATTGAATATTTT. Translated: CASSEFQSIEYF.

This clone showed up just a few times. The chain links TRBV27 to TRBJ2-1; D ambiguous. This CDR3 spans 15 amino acids. CDR1 MNHEY and CDR2 SMNVEV come from the germline V gene (reference sequence). Trimming shortened V by 5 bases and J by 10 bases, and 21 bases separated the two germline ends. Here the CDR3 reads CASSPDMSRYYEQFF. The CDR3 DNA reads TGTGCCAGCAGTCCAGACATGTCCCGATATTACGAGCAGTTCTTC.

The V and J genes are TRBV27 and TRBJ2-1, with 8 bases aligning to TRBD1. The V segment lost 7 bases and the J segment 7 bases; nucleotides outside the gene matches: 9. Germline CDR1 MNHEY, CDR2 SMNVEV (reference sequence). The CDR3 length is 14 residues. DNA of the CDR3: TGTGCCAGCACCTGGACAGGGAGCAGGAATGAGCAGTTCTTC. It translates to CASTWTGSRNEQFF.

The chain has TRBV2 and TRBJ2-2; tentatively, D is TRBD2 (5 bases). CDR1 SNHLY and CDR2 FYNNEI come from the germline V gene. The length of the CDR3 is 15 residues. Trimming removed 3 bases at V and 3 bases at J, with 11 bases between. CDR3 sequence: CASSDRGEHTGELFF. The CDR3 bases are TGTGCCAGCAGTGACCGGGGTGAACACACCGGGGAGCTGTTTTTT.

In its sample, this clone was seen once. V usage is TRBV7-9 and J usage is TRBJ2-2; 9 bases fit TRBD2. This CDR3 has 16 amino acids. The ends lost 5 bases at V and 8 bases at J; junction bases unmatched: 12. Germline loops: CDR1 SEHNR, CDR2 FQNEAQ (reference sequence). Here the CDR3 reads CASSPLAGGPEGELFF. Written as DNA, the CDR3 is TGTGCCAGCAGCCCACTCGCGGGAGGGCCCGAGGGGGAGCTGTTTTTT.

The gene calls are TRBV7-9 and TRBJ2-1; TRBD2 matches 10 bases. CDR1 is SEHNR, CDR2 FQNEAQ, per germline (reference sequence). The CDR3 loop spans 15 amino acids. The V segment lost 5 bases and the J segment 8 bases; nucleotides outside the gene matches: 9. The CDR3 region is CASSPSGGVLDEQFF. CDR3 DNA sequence: TGTGCCAGCAGCCCGAGCGGGGGGGTGCTCGATGAGCAGTTCTTC.

The gene calls are TRBV19 and TRBJ1-1, with D uncertain. This CDR3 has 15 residues. Trimming shortened V by 1 base and J by 1 base, and 10 bases separated the two germline ends. Germline CDR1 is LNHDA and CDR2 is SQIVND (reference sequence). The CDR3 nucleotides read TGTGCCAGTAGTATAGTGGCCAACACGAACACTGAAGCTTTCTTT. This encodes CASSIVANTNTEAFF.

This clone was observed a single time. The chain uses TRBV10-3 and TRBJ2-5, with TRBD2 identical over 8 bases. The CDR3 is 13 amino acids. Germline assignment: CDR1 ENHRY and CDR2 SYGVKD. Losses at the gene ends were 8 bases for V and 2 bases for J; bases not matched to a gene: 4. The CDR3 nucleotides read TGTGCCATCGGAGGCGGGGGGCAAGAGACCCAGTACTTC. Protein sequence: CAIGGGGQETQYF.

V and J are TRBV7-9 and TRBJ1-4; possibly TRBD1 for D (6 bases). Germline V gives CDR1 SEHNR, CDR2 FQNEAQ (reference sequence). V was shortened by 5 bases and J by 7 bases, with 14 bases between the two germline ends. The CDR3 has 14 amino acids. The CDR3: CASSHRPRGEKLFF. The CDR3 DNA reads TGTGCCAGCAGCCATCGGCCCAGGGGTGAAAAACTGTTTTTT.

The J gene is TRBJ2-7, the V gene TRBV6-5; weak D call: TRBD2 (6 bases). Between the trimmed V and J ends, which lost 2 bases and 5 bases, there was a span of 13 bases. Germline-derived CDR1 and CDR2 are MNHEY and SVGAGI. The CDR3 is 14 amino acids. The CDR3 DNA is TGTGCCAGCAGTTACGCGGGGAATTATCACGAGCAGTACTTC. Translated, it gives CASSYAGNYHEQYF.

The chain combines TRBV5-1 with TRBJ1-3; a possible D gene is TRBD1 (5 bases). The V gene lost 4 bases and the J gene lost 0 bases, with 17 bases spanning the gap. Germline V CDR1 and CDR2: SGHRS, YFSETQ. The CDR3 length is 17 residues. CDR3 protein: CASSLEEDTSSGNTIYF. CDR3 nucleotide sequence: TGCGCCAGCAGCCTGGAAGAGGACACGAGCTCTGGAAACACCATATATTTT.

This clone was counted a few times. This chain links TRBV5-5 with TRBJ1-2; no reliable D call. V was shortened by 3 bases and J by 8 bases, with 8 bases between the two germline ends. Germline CDR1 is SGHKS and CDR2 is YYEKEE (reference sequence). The CDR3 sequence is 11 residues long. The DNA of the CDR3 is TGTGCCAGCAGCTCCAAGGAAGGCTACACCTTC. Residues: CASSSKEGYTF.

This clone was seen more than once but under ten times. The gene calls are TRBV9 and TRBJ1-3; tentative D call: TRBD1 (6 bases). V lost 0 bases to trimming and J lost 2 bases, with 18 bases between them. This CDR3 spans 18 amino acids. In germline, CDR1 is SGDLS, CDR2 YYNGEE. The CDR3 is CASSVGPQQGLPGNTIYF. The CDR3 DNA reads TGTGCCAGCAGCGTAGGCCCCCAACAGGGACTGCCTGGAAACACCATATATTTT. The whole variable domain, filled in from reference TRBV9 and TRBJ1-3, reads DSGVTQTPKHLITATGQRVTLRCSPRSGDLSVYWYQQSLDQGLQFLIQYYNGEERAKGNILERFSAQQFPDLHSELNLSSLELGDSALYFCASSVGPQQGLPGNTIYFGEGSWLTVV.

J is TRBJ2-1 and V is TRBV19; D possibly corresponds to TRBD2 (6 bases). Germline CDR1 and CDR2: LNHDA and SQIVND (reference sequence). This CDR3 spans 14 amino acids. Between the trimmed V and J ends, which lost 3 bases and 7 bases, there was a span of 13 bases. The CDR3 bases are TGTGCCAGTAGTATTAGGCAGGAGGGGAATGAGCAGTTCTTC. Its translation is CASSIRQEGNEQFF. The full variable domain, its missing parts supplied by reference TRBV19 and TRBJ2-1, is DGGITQSPKYLFRKEGQNVTLSCEQNLNHDAMYWYRQDPGQGLRLIYYSQIVNDFQKGDIAEGYSVSREKKESFPLTVTSAQKNPTAFYLCASSIRQEGNEQFFGPGTRLTVL.